A selection of T cell receptor beta chains follows, all from one sample in a study of blood T cell repertoires in COVID-19. Sequenced by immunoSEQ multiplex PCR; TCRdb stores in-frame clones only, minus some. Altogether 140,000 to 150,000 clones are present, about nine tenths being singletons, with the ten largest covering 2% to 2.5%. Sequenced material: peripheral blood. The receptors derive from a human donor in a cohort sampled during active COVID-19. Each CDR3 is given without its conserved first and last residue. Clone size is shown for a subset of rows, as once, few, many or a class of expanded clone.

>.|TRBJ2-1|TRBV7-9
ASSLGWRGTLNEQF
>.|TRBJ2-3|TRBV7-9
ASSLGTQVTDTQY
>.|TRBJ1-6|TRBV28
ASRIQVTYNSPLH
>.|TRBJ2-1|TRBV18
ASSPLIYNEQF
>.|TRBJ1-5|TRBV19
ASSIGQVTYSNQPQH
>.|TRBJ2-7|TRBV18
ASSPGRTGGDEQY
>.|TRBJ2-7|TRBV9
ASSTNPGQGTDEQY
>.|TRBJ1-2|TRBV2
ASSEFWGGQNRNYGYT
>.|TRBJ1-5|TRBV7-2
ASSSERNQPQH
>.|TRBJ2-1|TRBV13
ASSQLSGTGIFPFVRAQF
>.|TRBJ1-5|TRBV18
ASSPGPPGGGQPQH
>.|TRBJ1-3|TRBV6-5
ASSRQGRGNTIY
>.|TRBJ2-3|TRBV27
ASSLAHRGSDTQY
>few|TRBJ1-5|TRBV30
AWEQGLDQPQH
>few|TRBJ1-2|TRBV3-1/TRBV3-2
ASSLTTQGYT
>.|TRBJ1-2|TRBV28
ASSSSDRGRRIGGYT
>once|TRBJ1-3|TRBV28
ASSFQRSVSGNTIY
>.|TRBJ2-1|TRBV29-1
SVVRRQGPYNEQF
>.|TRBJ2-7|TRBV6-5
ASSLQGGEQY
>.|TRBJ2-7|TRBV11-3
ANLGLAGGHTYEQY
>.|TRBJ2-5|TRBV7-6
ASSSGLRSWETQY
>.|TRBJ1-5|TRBV2
ASSGNSNQPQH
>.|TRBJ1-4|TRBV4-1
ASSQVMGQGRSGNEKLF
>.|TRBJ2-3|TRBV28
ASSFLARRTDTQY
>.|TRBJ2-1|TRBV4-1
ASSQVGLAGGGNEQF
>once|TRBJ1-4|TRBV25-1
ASRRGTGDEKLF
>.|TRBJ1-4|TRBV30
AWKSGSGNEKLF
>.|TRBJ2-3|TRBV7-3
ASSLTGGPDTQY
>once|TRBJ2-7|TRBV6-2/TRBV6-3
ASSLPTQTYEQY
>.|TRBJ2-2|TRBV7-2
ASSSTYGSTGELF
>.|TRBJ2-7|TRBV5-1
ASSSGQDAYEQY
>few|TRBJ2-5|TRBV27
ASRLSTGAPATQY
>.|TRBJ2-2|TRBV7-9
ASSSGTVNTGELF
>few|TRBJ2-7|TRBV7-8
ASSRDRVGSYEQY
>.|TRBJ2-5|TRBV9
ASSVAGRGETQY
>.|TRBJ2-5|TRBV24-1
ATSDEYRGRETQY
>.|TRBJ1-5|TRBV7-9
ASSRDSVNQPQH
>.|TRBJ1-2|TRBV28
ASSSRLGGYT
>.|TRBJ2-3|TRBV6-5
ATPSPVLNTQY
>.|TRBJ1-4|TRBV7-9
ASSLALRQGGEKLF
>few|TRBJ2-2|TRBV6-5
ASSLGQVTTGELF
>.|TRBJ2-7|TRBV6-5
ASTMRQVPYEQY
>.|TRBJ2-1|TRBV28
ASSSIKRSYNEQF
>.|TRBJ2-2|TRBV21-1
ASSGRRVRDRGERVSTGELF
>.|TRBJ2-5|TRBV18
ASSKLAGGPSIQETQY
>.|TRBJ2-7|TRBV6-2/TRBV6-3
ASSQPGQGTRSNYEQY
>.|TRBJ1-6|TRBV4-3
ASSPSAGHNVGTPLH
>.|TRBJ2-3|TRBV10-3
AISASGEISTDTQY
>.|TRBJ2-2|TRBV6-5
ASSYRGRGGAGELF
>.|TRBJ2-7|TRBV5-5
ASSLGTDSYEQY
>.|TRBJ1-6|TRBV19
ASSIGQNYNSPLH